A single T cell receptor beta chain is shown here with its context. This clonotype was observed at least ten times. Its antigen is not yet known. The input lacks base qualities; no much larger clone sits a single base away. This entry belongs to a study of early T cells in non-severe SARS-CoV-2 infection (dated by TCRdb to the early 2020s). Describing the broader study: Because TCR sequencing relied on bulk RNA taken from unsorted whole blood, pairing of alpha and beta chains was not possible. The paper as a whole reports these results and caveats: VDJdb matching was skewed toward anti-spike CD8 responses and likely underestimated virus-specific expansions, missing private and CD4 specificities.

The CDR3 spans 15 residues, from the cysteine through the phenylalanine. The sequence is cut down to CDR3 DNA, 45 bases in frame from base 1. Sequences SGHTA (CDR1) and FQGTGA (CDR2) are obtained from the germline V gene. V is trimmed back by 5 bases and J by 5 bases, and the junction contains 9 bases that no gene match accounts for. Library preparation used 5' RACE. The reads were generated on a NextSeq 500. To correct for sequencing error and PCR bias, the TCR library protocol tagged individual cDNA molecules with unique molecular identifiers. Both TCR alpha and beta chains were sequenced, and tight co-correlation was observed between alpha and beta sequence abundances in each sample. The study's processing was this. Decombinator V4 was used to annotate TCR sequences for V gene, J gene and CDR3. TCRs were defined as expanded if a significant change between any two time points was detected under a Poisson model with p below 0.0001. TCR abundances were normalised to the total number of TCRs sequenced per sample and expressed as counts per million. MAIT TCRs were defined by TRAV1-2 paired with TRAJ12, TRAJ20 or TRAJ33, and iNKT TCRs by TRAV10 paired with TRAJ18. VDJdb, accessed on 1 November 2021, was searched for TCRs annotated for CMV, EBV and SARS-CoV-2, and TCRs annotated for more than one antigen were excluded. In-frame beta chains were kept once TCRdb had trimmed the public reads at Q25 with fastp and called clones with MiXCR. Rows are combined by CDR3 protein, so each entry shows the most common genes and DNA. These V and J calls are TCRdb output, not the study's own analysis. Within this sample are 50,000 to 55,000 distinct CDR3 sequences, with roughly 9.2% of them counted one time only. The ten largest make up 4.2% of the sample.

This was a case-control study nested in a cohort of healthcare workers in London, UK, who had nasopharyngeal swab PCR tests and blood samples taken every week. Between 23 and 31 March 2020, the week of the UK lockdown, healthcare workers were enrolled and then followed up weekly for as long as 16 weeks. Material: whole blood. The sequence joins TRBV7-3 to TRBJ2-3; the central 8 bases match TRBD2. The TCR sequence derives from an adult who was a healthcare worker with PCR-confirmed SARS-CoV-2 infection or an uninfected control (not recorded which). The bases are TGTGCCAGCAGCGTTAGCGGGATCCGGGGAGATACGCAGTATTTT. Its translation is CASSVSGIRGDTQYF.